This T cell receptor (beta chain) is drawn from a study of T cells after yellow fever vaccination. This clonotype came up many times. The authors made TCR cDNA by 5'RACE template switching, adding a universal primer site and UMIs. Via MiXCR, TCRdb re-called the 5' RACE reads, giving one row per CDR3 protein. The table has 250,000 to 300,000 distinct CDR3 sequences, under 9% seen once; the top ten hold approximately 3.5%. Germline values: CDR1 SGHAT, CDR2 FQNNGV. The CDR3 is 15 amino acids. With V trimmed by 4 bases and J by 6 bases, 9 bases remained unmatched. The chain recombines TRBV11-2 with TRBJ1-2; 9 positions agree with TRBD1. The TCR sequence derives from a young man who received the YFV17D yellow fever vaccine. The source was CD4+ T cells sorted from PBMCs, collected 5 days after the yellow fever booster vaccination. The CDR3 spells CASSSPPWTGDGYTF. In nucleotides, the CDR3 is TGTGCCAGCAGCTCCCCTCCCTGGACAGGGGATGGCTACACCTTC.